The 2 T cell receptor beta chains reported below all come from one sample, sequenced in a study of blood T cells in healthy people across ages. Together with a sample-barcoded 5' primer, a J-beta primer mix was included in a second PCR lasting about 6 to 11 cycles. TCRdb processed the 5' RACE reads anew with MiXCR; each CDR3 protein has one entry. The data hold 730,000 or so distinct CDR3 sequences, with approximately 43% observed a single time. Sequenced: blood. These receptors were collected from a woman aged 55-75 years in good health.

The V call is TRBV6-5, the J call TRBJ2-5; D could derive from TRBD1 or TRBD2 (5 bases each). Germline CDR1 and CDR2: MNHEY and SVGAGI. The CDR3 sequence is 15 residues long. V was clipped by 5 bases and J by 1 base, with 14 bases between them. This chain's CDR3 is CASSRDVLGQETQYF. Written as DNA, the CDR3 is TGTGCCAGCAGTAGGGACGTCCTGGGCCAAGAGACCCAGTACTTC.

The CDR3 region has the DNA TGCAGTGCTCACGAAGGTTTCTATGAGCAGTTCTTC. It yields the protein CSAHEGFYEQFF. The chain is built from TRBV20-1 and TRBJ2-1; D uncertain. The CDR3 loop spans 12 amino acids. Trimming cost V 5 bases and J 8 bases, with 13 bases left between them. The germline V gene has CDR1 DFQATT and CDR2 SNEGSKA (reference sequence).